The present TCR beta chain was sequenced within a study of shared clonotypes between healthy human individuals (dated by TCRdb to about 2020). Regarding the complete study: The cohort comprised two women and a few men aged 18 to 49 years. Each donor's leukapheresis produced roughly between roughly 0.85 and 10 billion PBMCs. To estimate repertoire size and how much clonotypes are shared between individuals, the study performed deep sequencing of blood TCR repertoires from roughly five healthy adults. Different laboratories and diverse techniques were used to prepare libraries and sequence TCR repertoires, to increase sequencing depth and limit assay-specific biases. For each donor, CD4 naive and CD4 memory were each run on three plates, CD8 naive on two plates, and CD8 memory on one plate.

Remarks on this clone: It lacks a known antigen. The sample holds no much larger clone one base away, and base qualities are not on file.

The CDR3 runs 12 amino acids, cysteine and phenylalanine included. The entry retains the CDR3 DNA only, 36 bases that are in frame from base 1. Trimming takes 8 bases off V and 6 bases off J; junction bases not matched to a gene: 3. CDR1 SGHTA and CDR2 FQGTGA are derived from the germline V gene. Using the deep immunoSEQ assay, TCR CDR3 regions were amplified from genomic DNA by multiplex PCR. Extracted genomic DNA from each cell subset was spread evenly across all wells of several immunoSEQ 96-well plates, with each plate serving as a replicate. For sorted subsets, around 200 ng genomic DNA, equal to about 30,000 T cell genomes, was loaded into each replicate PCR. The purified libraries were quantified using a Qubit 3.0 fluorometer, sized with a Bioanalyzer 2100, and then quantified again using the KAPA Library Quantification kit. A separate single-read 150-cycle Illumina NextSeq 550 flow cell was used to sequence each immunoSEQ 96-well plate. Per the source publication's procedure: Because the immunoSEQ output held only junctional sequences and lacked quality scores, the filtering could not match the filtering applied to full-length reads. Sequences were annotated with PyIR, a Python wrapper for IgBLAST v1.9, and V/J genes and CDR3 were assigned using IMGT germline references. Any read was removed if the V/J assignment was weak (E-value above 1e-6), the CDR3 was missing, or the read contained stop codons, out-of-frame junctions, or ambiguous translated residues. V3J clonotypes were defined as sequences sharing an identical inferred V gene, J gene, and CDR3 amino acid sequence. Percentage overlap between repertoires was calculated by dividing the number of shared unique clonotypes by the size of the smaller repertoire. RTK rarefaction, the Chao1 estimator, and Recon v2.1 estimates of unobserved clonotypes were used to assess repertoire richness. OLGA was used to compute generation probabilities for all TCRbeta clonotypes that the gDNA method yielded from a handful of donors. TCRdb stores this immuneACCESS table with in-frame sequences only. Part of the clones is absent; in the studies checked, under half of the shortfall reflects unresolved V genes, and no reason is known for the rest. The DNA was the basis for D and trimming; V, J and clone size are from that table. This sample is represented by more than 2,000,000 clones; approximately 95% of them were singletons. Of the sample, 0.3% to 0.4% falls within the top ten clones.

The investigation overall reported the following: Pairwise subsampling led to the expectation that sequencing depth would affect the degree of clonotype sharing among donors. Approximately 5% of naive CD4, 3% to 3.5% of naive CD8, approximately 2.2% of memory CD4, and approximately 0.39% of memory CD8 clonotypes were shared across several donors. Only blood was sampled, and tissue TCR repertoires likely differ from those in blood. Larger estimated clonotype richness was generally found for naive subsets than for memory subsets. Compared with non-shared clonotypes, the clonotypes found in all four sorted-subset donors had higher generation probabilities. The genetic and exposure-history diversity represented was limited by the small number of donors. Even with the large sequencing depth, rarefaction of the sorted-subset datasets indicated that sequencing was incomplete.

The donors were healthy, HIV-negative adults who had no recently reported acute infections or vaccinations. Every donor was a Caucasian adult residing in Nashville, Tennessee, USA. Magnetic negative selection was used to enrich CD4+ T cells, after which naive cells were positively selected on CD45RA and the negative fraction became the memory subset. Blood was collected by leukapheresis, and PBMCs were isolated by Ficoll-Histopaque density gradient centrifugation and then cryopreserved in liquid nitrogen vapor phase. Purity and quantity of every magnetically sorted T cell population were checked by analytical flow cytometry. Genomic DNA was isolated from every sorted fraction and measured by UV absorbance on a Nanodrop 2000c.

The sequenced sample consisted of naive CD4+ T cells from PBMCs. Interpreted using the paper, the cell subset or site label stands for: CD45RA+ positively selected. Recombination linked TRBV7-3 to TRBJ2-2; 7 nucleotides in the junction match TRBD1. The source is a man aged 18-30 years in good health. Some clones in this sample may be carry-over from other donors' samples. In nucleotide form, the sequence is TGTGCCAGCGGTACAGGGGCCGGGGAGCTGTTTTTT. It specifies CASGTGAGELFF.